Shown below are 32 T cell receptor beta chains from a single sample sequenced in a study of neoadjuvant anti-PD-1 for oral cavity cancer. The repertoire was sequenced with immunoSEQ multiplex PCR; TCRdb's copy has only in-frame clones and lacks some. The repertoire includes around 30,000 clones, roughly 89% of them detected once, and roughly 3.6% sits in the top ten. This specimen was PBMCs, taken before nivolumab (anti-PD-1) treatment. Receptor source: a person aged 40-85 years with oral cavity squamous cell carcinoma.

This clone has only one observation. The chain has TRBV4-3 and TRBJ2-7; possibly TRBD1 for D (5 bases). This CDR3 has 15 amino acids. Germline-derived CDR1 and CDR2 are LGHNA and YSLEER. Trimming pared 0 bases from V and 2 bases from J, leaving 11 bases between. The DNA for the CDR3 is TGCGCCAGCAGCCAAGATAGTCTGACAGCCTACGAGCAGTACTTC. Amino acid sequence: CASSQDSLTAYEQYF.

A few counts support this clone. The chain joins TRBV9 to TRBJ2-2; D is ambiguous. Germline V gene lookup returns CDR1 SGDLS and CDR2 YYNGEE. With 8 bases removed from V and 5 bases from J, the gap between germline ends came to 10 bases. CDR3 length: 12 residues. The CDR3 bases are TGTGCCAGTGGATTGGGGACCGGGGAGCTGTTTTTT. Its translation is CASGLGTGELFF.

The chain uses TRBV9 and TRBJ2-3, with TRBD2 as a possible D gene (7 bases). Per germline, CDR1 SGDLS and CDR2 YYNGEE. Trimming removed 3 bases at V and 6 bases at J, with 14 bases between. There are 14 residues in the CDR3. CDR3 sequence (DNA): TGTGCCAGCAGCGCCGGGGGGCTCGGGGATACGCAGTATTTT. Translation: CASSAGGLGDTQYF.

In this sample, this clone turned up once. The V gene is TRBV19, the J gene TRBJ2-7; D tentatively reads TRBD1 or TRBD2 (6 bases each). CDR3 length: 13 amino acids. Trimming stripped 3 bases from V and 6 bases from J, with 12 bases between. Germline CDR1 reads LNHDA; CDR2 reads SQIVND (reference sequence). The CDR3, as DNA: TGTGCCAGTAGTATGGCGGAGGGGGTCGAGCAGTACTTC. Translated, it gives CASSMAEGVEQYF.

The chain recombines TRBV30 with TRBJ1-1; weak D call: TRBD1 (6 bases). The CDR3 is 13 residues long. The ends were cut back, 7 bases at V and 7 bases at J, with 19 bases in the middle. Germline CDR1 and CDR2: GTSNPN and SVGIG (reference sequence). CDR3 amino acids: CALPGQLLGEAFF. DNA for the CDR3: TGTGCCTTACCGGGACAACTTTTGGGTGAAGCTTTCTTT.

CDR3 loop: CASSLERGKETQYF. The CDR3 bases are TGTGCCAGCAGCTTAGAGCGGGGTAAAGAGACCCAGTACTTC. V is TRBV7-9 and J is TRBJ2-5; 7 positions match TRBD2. The CDR3 runs 14 residues. V gave up 1 base and J gave up 3 bases; unmatched junction bases: 2. Germline lookup yields CDR1 SEHNR and CDR2 FQNEAQ (reference sequence).

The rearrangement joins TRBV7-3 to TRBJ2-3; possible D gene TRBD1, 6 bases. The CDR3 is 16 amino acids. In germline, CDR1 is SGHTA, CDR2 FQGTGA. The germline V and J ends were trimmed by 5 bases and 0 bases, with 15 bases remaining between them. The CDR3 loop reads CASSVAVGASTDTQYF. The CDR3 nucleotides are TGTGCCAGCAGCGTCGCAGTGGGGGCGAGCACAGATACGCAGTATTTT.

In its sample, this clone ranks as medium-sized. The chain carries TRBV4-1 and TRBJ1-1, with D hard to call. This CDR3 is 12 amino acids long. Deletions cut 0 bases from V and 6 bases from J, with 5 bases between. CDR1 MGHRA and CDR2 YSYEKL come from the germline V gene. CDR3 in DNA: TGCGCCAGCAGCCAAGATTTGGCTGAAGCTTTCTTT. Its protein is CASSQDLAEAFF.

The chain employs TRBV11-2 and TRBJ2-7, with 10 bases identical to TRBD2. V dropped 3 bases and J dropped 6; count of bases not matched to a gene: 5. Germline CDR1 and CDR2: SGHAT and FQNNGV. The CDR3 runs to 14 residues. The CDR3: CASSFGLADFEQYF. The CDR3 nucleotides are TGTGCCAGCAGCTTCGGACTAGCGGACTTCGAGCAGTACTTC.

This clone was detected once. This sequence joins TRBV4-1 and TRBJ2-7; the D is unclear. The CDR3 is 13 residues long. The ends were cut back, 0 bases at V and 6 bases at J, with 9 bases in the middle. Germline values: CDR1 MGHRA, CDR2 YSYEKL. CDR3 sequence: CASSQDVPTEQYF. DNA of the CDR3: TGCGCCAGCAGCCAAGATGTTCCGACCGAGCAGTACTTC.

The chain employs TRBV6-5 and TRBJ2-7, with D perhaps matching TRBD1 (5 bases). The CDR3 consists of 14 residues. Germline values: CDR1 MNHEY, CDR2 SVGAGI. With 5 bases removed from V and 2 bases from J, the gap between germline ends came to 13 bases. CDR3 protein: CASSTREGPYEQYF. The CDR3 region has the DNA TGTGCCAGCAGTACCAGGGAAGGGCCCTACGAGCAGTACTTC.

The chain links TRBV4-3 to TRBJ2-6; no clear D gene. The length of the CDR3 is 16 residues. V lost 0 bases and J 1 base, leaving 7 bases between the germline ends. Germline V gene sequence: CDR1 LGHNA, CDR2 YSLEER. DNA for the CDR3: TGCGCCAGCAGCCAAGATATGGGGTCTGGGGCCAACGTCCTGACTTTC. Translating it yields CASSQDMGSGANVLTF.

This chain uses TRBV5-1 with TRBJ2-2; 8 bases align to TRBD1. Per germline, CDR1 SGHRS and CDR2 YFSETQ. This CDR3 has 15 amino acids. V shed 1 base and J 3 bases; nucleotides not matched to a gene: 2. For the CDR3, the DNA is TGCGCCAGCAGCTTGAACAGGGGGTACACCGGGGAGCTGTTTTTT. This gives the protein CASSLNRGYTGELFF.

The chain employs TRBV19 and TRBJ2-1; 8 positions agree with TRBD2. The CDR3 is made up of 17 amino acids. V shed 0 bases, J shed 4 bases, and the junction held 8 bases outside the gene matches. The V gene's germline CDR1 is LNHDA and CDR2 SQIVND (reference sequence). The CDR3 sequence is CASSIDISGVNYNEQFF. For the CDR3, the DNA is TGTGCCAGTAGTATAGACATTAGCGGGGTAAATTACAATGAGCAGTTCTTC.

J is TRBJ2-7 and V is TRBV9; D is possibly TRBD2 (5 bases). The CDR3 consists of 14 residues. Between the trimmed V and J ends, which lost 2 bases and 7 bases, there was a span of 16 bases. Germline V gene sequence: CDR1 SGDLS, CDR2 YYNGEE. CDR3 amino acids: CASSVDTRAREQYF. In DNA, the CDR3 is TGTGCCAGCAGCGTCGACACGAGGGCACGAGAGCAGTACTTC.

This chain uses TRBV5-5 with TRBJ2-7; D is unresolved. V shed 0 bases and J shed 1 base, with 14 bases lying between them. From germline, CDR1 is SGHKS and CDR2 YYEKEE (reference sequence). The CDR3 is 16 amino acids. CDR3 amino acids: CASSLADQILSYEQYF. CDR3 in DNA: TGTGCCAGCAGCTTGGCGGACCAAATCTTATCCTACGAGCAGTACTTC.

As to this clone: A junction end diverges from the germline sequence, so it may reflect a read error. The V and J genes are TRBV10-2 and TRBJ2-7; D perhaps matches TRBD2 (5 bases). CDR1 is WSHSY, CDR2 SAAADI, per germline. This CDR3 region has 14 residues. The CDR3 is CASTLGETSYEQYF. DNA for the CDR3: TGTGCCAGCACGCTCGGGGAGACCTCCTACGAGCAGTACTTC.

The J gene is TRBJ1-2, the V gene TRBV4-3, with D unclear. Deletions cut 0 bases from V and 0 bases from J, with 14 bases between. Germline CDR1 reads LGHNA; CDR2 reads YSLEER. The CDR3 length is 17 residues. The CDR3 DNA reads TGCGCCAGCAGCCAAGAAAGGGCGGCACCTACTAACTATGGCTACACCTTC. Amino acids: CASSQERAAPTNYGYTF.

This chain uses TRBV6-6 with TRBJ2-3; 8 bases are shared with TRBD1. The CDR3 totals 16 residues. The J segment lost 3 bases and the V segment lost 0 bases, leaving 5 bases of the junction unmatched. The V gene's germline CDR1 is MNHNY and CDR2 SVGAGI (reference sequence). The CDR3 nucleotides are TGTGCCAGCAGTTACTCACAGGGGGTAGGGACAGATACGCAGTATTTT. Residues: CASSYSQGVGTDTQYF.

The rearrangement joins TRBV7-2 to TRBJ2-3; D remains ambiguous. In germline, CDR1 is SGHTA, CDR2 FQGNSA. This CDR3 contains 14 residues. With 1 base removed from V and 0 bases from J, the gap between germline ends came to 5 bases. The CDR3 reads CASSLGTSTDTQYF. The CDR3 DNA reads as TGTGCCAGCAGCTTAGGAACCAGCACAGATACGCAGTATTTT.

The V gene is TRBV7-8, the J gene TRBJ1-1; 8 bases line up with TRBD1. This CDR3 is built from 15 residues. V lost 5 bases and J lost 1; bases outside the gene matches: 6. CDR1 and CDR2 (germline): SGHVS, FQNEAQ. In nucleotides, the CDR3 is TGTGCCAGCAGCCCCAACAGGGGGGGGAACACTGAAGCTTTCTTT. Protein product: CASSPNRGGNTEAFF. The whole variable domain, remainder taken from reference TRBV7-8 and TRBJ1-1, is GAGVSQSPRYKVAKRGQDVALRCDPISGHVSLFWYQQALGQGPEFLTYFQNEAQLDKSGLPSDRFFAERPEGSVSTLKIQRTQQEDSAVYLCASSPNRGGNTEAFFGQGTRLTVV.

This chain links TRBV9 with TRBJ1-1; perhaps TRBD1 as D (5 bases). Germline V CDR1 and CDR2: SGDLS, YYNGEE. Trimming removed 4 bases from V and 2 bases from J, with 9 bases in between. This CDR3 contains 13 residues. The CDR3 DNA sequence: TGTGCCAGCAGCAATCAGGGAAACACTGAAGCTTTCTTT. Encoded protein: CASSNQGNTEAFF.

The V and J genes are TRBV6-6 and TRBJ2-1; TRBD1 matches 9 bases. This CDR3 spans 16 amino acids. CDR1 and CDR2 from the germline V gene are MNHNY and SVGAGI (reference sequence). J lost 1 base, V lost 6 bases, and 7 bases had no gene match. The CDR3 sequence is CASSRMDRGSYNEQFF. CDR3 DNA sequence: TGTGCCAGCAGCCGAATGGACAGGGGTTCCTACAATGAGCAGTTCTTC.

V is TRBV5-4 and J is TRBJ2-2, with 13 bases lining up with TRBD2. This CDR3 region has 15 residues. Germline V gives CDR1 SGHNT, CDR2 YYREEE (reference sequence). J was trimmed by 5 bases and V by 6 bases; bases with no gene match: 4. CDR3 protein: CASMELAGGTGELFF. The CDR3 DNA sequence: TGTGCCAGCATGGAACTAGCGGGGGGGACCGGGGAGCTGTTTTTT.

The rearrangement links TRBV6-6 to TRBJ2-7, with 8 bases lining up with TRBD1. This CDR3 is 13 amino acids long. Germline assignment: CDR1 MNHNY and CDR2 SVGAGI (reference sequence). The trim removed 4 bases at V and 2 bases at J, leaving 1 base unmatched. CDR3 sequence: CASSSTGAYEQYF. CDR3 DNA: TGTGCCAGCAGTTCGACAGGGGCCTACGAGCAGTACTTC.

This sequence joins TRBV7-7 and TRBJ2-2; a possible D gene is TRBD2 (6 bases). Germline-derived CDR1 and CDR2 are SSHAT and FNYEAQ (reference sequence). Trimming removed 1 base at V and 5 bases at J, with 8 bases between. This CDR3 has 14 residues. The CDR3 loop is CASSLGAGTGELFF. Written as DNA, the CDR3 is TGTGCCAGCAGCTTAGGCGCGGGGACCGGGGAGCTGTTTTTT.

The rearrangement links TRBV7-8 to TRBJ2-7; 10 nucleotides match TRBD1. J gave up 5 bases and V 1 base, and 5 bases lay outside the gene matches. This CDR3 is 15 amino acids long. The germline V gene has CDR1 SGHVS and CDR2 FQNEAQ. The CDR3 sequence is CASSLGGTGVHEQYF. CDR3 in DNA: TGTGCCAGCAGCTTAGGTGGGACAGGGGTTCACGAGCAGTACTTC.

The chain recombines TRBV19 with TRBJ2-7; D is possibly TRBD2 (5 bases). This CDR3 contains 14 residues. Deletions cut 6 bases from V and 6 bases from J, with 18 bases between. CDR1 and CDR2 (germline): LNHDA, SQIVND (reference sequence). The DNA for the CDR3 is TGTGCCAGTAGCGCACTCGACCAGACTACCGAGCAGTACTTC. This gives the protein CASSALDQTTEQYF.

CDR3 residues: CASRSGQGTYEQYF. The CDR3 DNA is TGTGCCAGCAGATCCGGGCAGGGTACCTACGAGCAGTACTTC. This chain connects TRBV6-5 to TRBJ2-7; possible D gene TRBD1, 5 bases. Germline CDR1 is MNHEY and CDR2 is SVGAGI. V was pared by 6 bases and J by 2 bases, with 14 bases between. The CDR3 is 14 residues long.

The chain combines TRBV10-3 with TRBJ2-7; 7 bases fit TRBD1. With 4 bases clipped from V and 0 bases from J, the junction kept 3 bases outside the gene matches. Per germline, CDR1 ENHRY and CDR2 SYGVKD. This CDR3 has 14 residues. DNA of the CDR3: TGTGCCATCAGTGGGGACAGCCACTCCTACGAGCAGTACTTC. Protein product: CAISGDSHSYEQYF.

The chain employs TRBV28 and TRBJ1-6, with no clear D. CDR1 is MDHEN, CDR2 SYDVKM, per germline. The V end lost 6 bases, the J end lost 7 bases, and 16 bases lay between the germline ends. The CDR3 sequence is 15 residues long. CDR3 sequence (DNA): TGTGCCAGCAGCCCCCCCGCCGCGGACAATTCACCCCTCCACTTT. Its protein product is CASSPPAADNSPLHF.

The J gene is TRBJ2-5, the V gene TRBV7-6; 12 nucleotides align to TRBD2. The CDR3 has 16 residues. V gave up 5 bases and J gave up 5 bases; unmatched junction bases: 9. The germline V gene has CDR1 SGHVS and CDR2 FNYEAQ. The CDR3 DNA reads TGTGCCAGCAGCCGTTCTAGCGGGGGGGTTCGGGAGACCCAGTACTTC. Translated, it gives CASSRSSGGVRETQYF.